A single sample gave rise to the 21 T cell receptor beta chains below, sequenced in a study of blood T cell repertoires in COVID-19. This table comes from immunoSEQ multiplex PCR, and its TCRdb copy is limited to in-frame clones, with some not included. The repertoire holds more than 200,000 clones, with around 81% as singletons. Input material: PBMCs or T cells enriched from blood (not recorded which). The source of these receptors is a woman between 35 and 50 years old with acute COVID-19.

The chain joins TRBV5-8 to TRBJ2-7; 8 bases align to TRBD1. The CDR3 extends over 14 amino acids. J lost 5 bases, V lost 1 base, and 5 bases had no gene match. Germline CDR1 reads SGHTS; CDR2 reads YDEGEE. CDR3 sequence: CASSLRQGADEQYF. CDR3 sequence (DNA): TGTGCCAGCAGCTTGCGCCAGGGGGCGGACGAGCAGTACTTC.

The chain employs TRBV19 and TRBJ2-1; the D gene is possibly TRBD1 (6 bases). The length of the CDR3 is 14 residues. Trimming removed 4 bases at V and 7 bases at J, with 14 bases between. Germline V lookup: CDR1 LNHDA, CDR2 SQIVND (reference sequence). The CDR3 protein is CASSNSRGTNEQFF. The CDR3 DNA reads TGTGCCAGTAGTAACTCCAGGGGTACAAATGAGCAGTTCTTC.

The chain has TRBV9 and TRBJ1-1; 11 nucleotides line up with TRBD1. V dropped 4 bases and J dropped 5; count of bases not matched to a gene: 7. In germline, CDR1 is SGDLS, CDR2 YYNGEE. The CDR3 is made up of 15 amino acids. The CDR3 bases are TGTGCCAGCAGCCCCTACGGGGACAGGGGGACTGAAGCTTTCTTT. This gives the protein CASSPYGDRGTEAFF. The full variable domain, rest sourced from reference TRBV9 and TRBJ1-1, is DSGVTQTPKHLITATGQRVTLRCSPRSGDLSVYWYQQSLDQGLQFLIQYYNGEERAKGNILERFSAQQFPDLHSELNLSSLELGDSALYFCASSPYGDRGTEAFFGQGTRLTVV.

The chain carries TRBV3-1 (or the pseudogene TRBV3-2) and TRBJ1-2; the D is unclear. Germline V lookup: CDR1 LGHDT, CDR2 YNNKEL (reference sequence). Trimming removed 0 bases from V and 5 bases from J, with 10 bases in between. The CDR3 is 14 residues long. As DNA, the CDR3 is TGTGCCAGCAGCCAAGATACCGGGAAATATGGCTACACCTTC. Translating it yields CASSQDTGKYGYTF.

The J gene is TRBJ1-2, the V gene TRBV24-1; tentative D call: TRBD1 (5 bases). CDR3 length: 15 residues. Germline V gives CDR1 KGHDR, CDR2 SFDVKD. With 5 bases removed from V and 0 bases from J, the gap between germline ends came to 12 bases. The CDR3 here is CATSGAGRPNYGYTF. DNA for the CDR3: TGTGCCACCAGTGGGGCAGGGCGACCTAACTATGGCTACACCTTC.

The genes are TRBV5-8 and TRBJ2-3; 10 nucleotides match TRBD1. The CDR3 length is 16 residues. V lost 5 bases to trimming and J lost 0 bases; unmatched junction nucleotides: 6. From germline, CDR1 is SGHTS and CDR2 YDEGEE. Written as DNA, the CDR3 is TGTGCCAGCAGGCCCGGGACAGGGGACAGCACAGATACGCAGTATTTT. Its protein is CASRPGTGDSTDTQYF.

The CDR3 coding sequence is TGCGCCAGCAGCTTGGGACCTGGGCGGGGGGCAACAGATACGCAGTATTTT. This encodes CASSLGPGRGATDTQYF. V is TRBV5-1 and J is TRBJ2-3; 8 nucleotides agree with TRBD2. The length of the CDR3 is 17 residues. With 0 bases clipped from V and 3 bases from J, the junction kept 9 bases outside the gene matches. Germline V lookup: CDR1 SGHRS, CDR2 YFSETQ.

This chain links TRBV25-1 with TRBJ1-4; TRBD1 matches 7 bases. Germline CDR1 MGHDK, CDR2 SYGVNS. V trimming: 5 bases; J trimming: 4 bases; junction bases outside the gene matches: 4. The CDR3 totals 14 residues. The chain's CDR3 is CASSRDSDNEKLFF. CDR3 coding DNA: TGTGCCAGCAGTCGGGACAGTGATAATGAAAAACTGTTTTTT.

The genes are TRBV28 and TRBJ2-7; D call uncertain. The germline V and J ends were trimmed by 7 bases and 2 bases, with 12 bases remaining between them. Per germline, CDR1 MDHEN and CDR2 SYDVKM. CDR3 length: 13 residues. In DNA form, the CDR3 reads TGTGCCAGCACTCGTCCCGGTACCTACGAGCAGTACTTC. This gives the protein CASTRPGTYEQYF.

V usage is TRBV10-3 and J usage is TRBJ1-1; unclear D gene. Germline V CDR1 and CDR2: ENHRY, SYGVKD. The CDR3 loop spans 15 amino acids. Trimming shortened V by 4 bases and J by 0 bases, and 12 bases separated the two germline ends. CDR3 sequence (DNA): TGTGCCATCAGTGCGTCACTGCTTCTGAACACTGAAGCTTTCTTT. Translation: CAISASLLLNTEAFF.

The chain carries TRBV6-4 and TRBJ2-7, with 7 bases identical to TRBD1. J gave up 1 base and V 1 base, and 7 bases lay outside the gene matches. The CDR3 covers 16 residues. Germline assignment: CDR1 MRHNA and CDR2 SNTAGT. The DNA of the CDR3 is TGTGCCAGCAGTGACTTCCCCCCGGACAGGTCCTACGAGCAGTACTTC. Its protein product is CASSDFPPDRSYEQYF.

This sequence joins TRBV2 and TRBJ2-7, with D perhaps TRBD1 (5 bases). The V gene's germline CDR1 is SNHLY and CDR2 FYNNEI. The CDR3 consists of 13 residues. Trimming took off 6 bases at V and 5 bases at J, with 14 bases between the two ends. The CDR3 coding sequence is TGTGCCAGCAGGGAAACAGGAATCCACGAGCAGTACTTC. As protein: CASRETGIHEQYF.

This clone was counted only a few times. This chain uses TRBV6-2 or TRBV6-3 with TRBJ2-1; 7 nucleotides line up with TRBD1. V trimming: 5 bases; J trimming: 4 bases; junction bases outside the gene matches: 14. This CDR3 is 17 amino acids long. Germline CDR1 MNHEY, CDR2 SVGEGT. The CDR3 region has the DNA TGTGCCAGCAGTGGAAAAACCACGGGACAGATATACAATGAGCAGTTCTTC. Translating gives CASSGKTTGQIYNEQFF.

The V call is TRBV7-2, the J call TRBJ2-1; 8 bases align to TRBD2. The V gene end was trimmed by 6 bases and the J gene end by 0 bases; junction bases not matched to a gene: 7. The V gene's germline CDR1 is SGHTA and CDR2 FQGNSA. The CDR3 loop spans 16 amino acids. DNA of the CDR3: TGTGCCAGCAGATCTAGAAGCGGGAGCTCCTACAATGAGCAGTTCTTC. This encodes CASRSRSGSSYNEQFF.

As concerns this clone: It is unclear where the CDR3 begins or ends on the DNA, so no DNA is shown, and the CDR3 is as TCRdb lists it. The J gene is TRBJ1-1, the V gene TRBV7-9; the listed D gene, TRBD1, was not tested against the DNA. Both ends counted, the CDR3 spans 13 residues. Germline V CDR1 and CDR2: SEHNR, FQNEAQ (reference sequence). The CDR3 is CASSLVGQGNGFF.

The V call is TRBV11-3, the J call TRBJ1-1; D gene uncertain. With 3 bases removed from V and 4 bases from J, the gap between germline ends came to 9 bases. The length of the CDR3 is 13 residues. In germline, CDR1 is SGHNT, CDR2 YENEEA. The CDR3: CASSFEPVTEAFF. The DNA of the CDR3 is TGTGCCAGCAGCTTCGAACCGGTCACTGAAGCTTTCTTT.

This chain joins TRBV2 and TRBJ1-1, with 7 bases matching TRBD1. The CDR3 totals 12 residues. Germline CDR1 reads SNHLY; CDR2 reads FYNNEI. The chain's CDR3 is CGTGTVNTEAFF. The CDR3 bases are TGTGGGACCGGGACAGTGAACACTGAAGCTTTCTTT.

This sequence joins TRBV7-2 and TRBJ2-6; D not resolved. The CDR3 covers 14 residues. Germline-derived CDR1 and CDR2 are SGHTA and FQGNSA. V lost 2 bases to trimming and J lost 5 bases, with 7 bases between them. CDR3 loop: CASSLMGRANVLTF. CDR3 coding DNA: TGTGCCAGCAGCTTAATGGGCCGGGCCAACGTCCTGACTTTC.

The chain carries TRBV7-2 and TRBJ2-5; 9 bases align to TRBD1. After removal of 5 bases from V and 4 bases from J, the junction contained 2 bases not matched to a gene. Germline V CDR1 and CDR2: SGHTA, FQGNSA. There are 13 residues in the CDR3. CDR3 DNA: TGTGCCAGCAGCAACAGGGGGCCAGAGACCCAGTACTTC. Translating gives CASSNRGPETQYF.

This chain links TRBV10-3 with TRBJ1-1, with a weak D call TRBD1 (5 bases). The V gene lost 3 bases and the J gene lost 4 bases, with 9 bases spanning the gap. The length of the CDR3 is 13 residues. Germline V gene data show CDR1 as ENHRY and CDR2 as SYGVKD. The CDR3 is CAISEGQGTEAFF. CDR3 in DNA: TGTGCCATCAGTGAAGGGCAGGGCACTGAAGCTTTCTTT.

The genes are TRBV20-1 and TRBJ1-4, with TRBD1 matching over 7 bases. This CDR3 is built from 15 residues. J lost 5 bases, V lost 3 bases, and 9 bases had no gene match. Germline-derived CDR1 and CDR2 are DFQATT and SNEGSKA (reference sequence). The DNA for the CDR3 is TGCAGTGCTAGTCCTGCCCGGGACAGCAATGAAAAACTGTTTTTT. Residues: CSASPARDSNEKLFF.